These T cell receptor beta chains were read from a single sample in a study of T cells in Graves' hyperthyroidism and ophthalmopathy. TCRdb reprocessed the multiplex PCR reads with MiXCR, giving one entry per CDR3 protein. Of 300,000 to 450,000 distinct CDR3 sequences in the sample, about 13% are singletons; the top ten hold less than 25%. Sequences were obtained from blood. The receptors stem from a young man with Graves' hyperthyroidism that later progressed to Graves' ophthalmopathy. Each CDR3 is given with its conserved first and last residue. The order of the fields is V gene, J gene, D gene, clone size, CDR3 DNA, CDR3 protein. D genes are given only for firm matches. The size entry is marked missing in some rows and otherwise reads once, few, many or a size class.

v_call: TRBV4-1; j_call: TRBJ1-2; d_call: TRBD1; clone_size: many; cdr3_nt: TGCGCCAGCAGTCTAAACAGGGGCGCTTACTATGGCTACACCTTC; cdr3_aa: CASSLNRGAYYGYTF
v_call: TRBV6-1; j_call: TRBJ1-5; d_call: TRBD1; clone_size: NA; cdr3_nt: TGTGCCAGCACATCGCAGGGGGTAAGCAATCAGCCCCAGCATTTT; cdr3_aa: CASTSQGVSNQPQHF
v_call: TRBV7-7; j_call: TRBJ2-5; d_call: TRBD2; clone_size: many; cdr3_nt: TGTGCCAGCAGCTTAGCAGGGAGGGTGGAGACCCAGTACTTC; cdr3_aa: CASSLAGRVETQYF
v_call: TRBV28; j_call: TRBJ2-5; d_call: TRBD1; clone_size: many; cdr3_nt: TGTGCCAGCAATTTAAGACGGACAGGGAGGCAAGAGACCCAGTACTTC; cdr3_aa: CASNLRRTGRQETQYF
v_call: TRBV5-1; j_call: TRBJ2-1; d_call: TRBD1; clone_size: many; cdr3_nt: TGCGCCAGCAGCTCCGGGACAGGGGCCTACAATGAGCAGTTCTTC; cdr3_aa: CASSSGTGAYNEQFF
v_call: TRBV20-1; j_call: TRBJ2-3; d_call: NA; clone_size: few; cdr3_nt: TGCAGTGCTAGAGGATCTGGGGCAGATACGCAGTATTTT; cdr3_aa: CSARGSGADTQYF
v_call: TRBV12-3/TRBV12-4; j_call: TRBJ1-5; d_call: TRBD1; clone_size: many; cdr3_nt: TGTGCCAGCCAACAAGGGACAGGGTACCCCAATCAGCCCCAGCATTTT; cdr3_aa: CASQQGTGYPNQPQHF
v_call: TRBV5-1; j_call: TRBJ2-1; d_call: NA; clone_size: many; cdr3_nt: TGCGCCAGCAGCTTGTCTAGCTTGGGGAATGAGCAGTTCTTC; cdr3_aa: CASSLSSLGNEQFF
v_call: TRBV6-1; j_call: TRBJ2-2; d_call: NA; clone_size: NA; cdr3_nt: TGTGCCAGCAGACCCCTCCTCGCCGGGGAGCTGTTTTTT; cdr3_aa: CASRPLLAGELFF
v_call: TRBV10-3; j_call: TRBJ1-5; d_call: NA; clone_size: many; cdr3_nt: TGTGCCATCAGTGAGGAGGATGCTAGCAATCAGCCCCAGCATTTT; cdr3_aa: CAISEEDASNQPQHF
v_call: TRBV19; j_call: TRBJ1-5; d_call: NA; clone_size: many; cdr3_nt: TGTGCCAGTAGCCATAGGATTATGGGCCCGGGGGGACAGCCCCAGCATTTT; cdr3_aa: CASSHRIMGPGGQPQHF
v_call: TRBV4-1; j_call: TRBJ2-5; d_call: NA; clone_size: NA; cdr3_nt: TGCGCCAGCAGCCGGCCGGGAGCCCAAGAGACCCAGTACTTC; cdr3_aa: CASSRPGAQETQYF
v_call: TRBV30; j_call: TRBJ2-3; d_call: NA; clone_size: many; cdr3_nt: TGTGCCTGGAAAGCCAGCACAGATACGCAGTATTTT; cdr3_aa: CAWKASTDTQYF
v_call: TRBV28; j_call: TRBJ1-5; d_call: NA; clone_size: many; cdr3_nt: TGTGCCACCGCGGAACCTAGGGCCGCTTATAGCAATCAGCCCCAGCATTTT; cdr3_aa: CATAEPRAAYSNQPQHF
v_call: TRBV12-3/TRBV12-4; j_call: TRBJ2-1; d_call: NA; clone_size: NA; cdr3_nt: TGTGCCAGCAGCCCCTCCTACGGGGGGCCAGACAATGAGCAGTTCTTC; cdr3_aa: CASSPSYGGPDNEQFF
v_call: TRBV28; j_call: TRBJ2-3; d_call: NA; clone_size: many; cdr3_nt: TGTGCCATCCGGAACAGGGAACCGCCAAGAGTGTGGGCTCGCACAGATACGCAGTATTTT; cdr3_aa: CAIRNREPPRVWARTDTQYF
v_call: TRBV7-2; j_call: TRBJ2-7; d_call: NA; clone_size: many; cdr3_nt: TGTGCCAGCAGCTCAGGGTTCCTGGGGTCCTACGAGCAGTACTTC; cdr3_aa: CASSSGFLGSYEQYF
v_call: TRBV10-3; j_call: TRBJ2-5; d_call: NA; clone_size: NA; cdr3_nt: TGTGCCATCATACAGTCTAAAGAGACCCAGTACTTC; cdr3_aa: CAIIQSKETQYF
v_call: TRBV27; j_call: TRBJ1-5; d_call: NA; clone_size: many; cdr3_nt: TGTGCCAGCAGTTTATCAGGCAATTCGGGGCCTGGGCGGAGGGGCAATCAGCCCCAGCATTTT; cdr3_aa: CASSLSGNSGPGRRGNQPQHF
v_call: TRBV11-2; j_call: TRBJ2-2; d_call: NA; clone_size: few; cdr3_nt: TGTGCCAGCAGCTCGTACAGGGTAAAGGCCGGGGAGCTGTTTTTT; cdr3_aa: CASSSYRVKAGELFF
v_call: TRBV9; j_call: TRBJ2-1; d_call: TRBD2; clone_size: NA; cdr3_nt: TGTGCCAGCAGCCACCTCCTAGCGGGGGGAGACAATGAGCAGTCCTTC; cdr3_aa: CASSHLLAGGDNEQSF
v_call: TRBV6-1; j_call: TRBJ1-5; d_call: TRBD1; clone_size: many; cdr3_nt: TGTGCCAGCAGTTACCTAGGACAGGGAGGACAGCCCCAGCATTTT; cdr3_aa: CASSYLGQGGQPQHF
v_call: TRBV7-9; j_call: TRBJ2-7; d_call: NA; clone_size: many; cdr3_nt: TGTGCCTCCGTATTGGGCGGTAGCTCCTACGAGCAGTACTTC; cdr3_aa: CASVLGGSSYEQYF
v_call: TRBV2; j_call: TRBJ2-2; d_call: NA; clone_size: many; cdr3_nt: TGTGCCAGCCAGAGCAGAGGGGTATATAACACCGGGGAGCTGTTTTTT; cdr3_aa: CASQSRGVYNTGELFF
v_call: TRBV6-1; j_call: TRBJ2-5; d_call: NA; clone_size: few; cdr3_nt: TGTGCCAGCAAAGACTGGATACAAGAGACCCAGTACTTC; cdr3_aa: CASKDWIQETQYF
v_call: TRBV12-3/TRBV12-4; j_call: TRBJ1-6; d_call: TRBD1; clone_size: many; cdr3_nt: TGTGCCAGCAGTTTGACAGGGGGGAATTCACCCCTCCACTTT; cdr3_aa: CASSLTGGNSPLHF
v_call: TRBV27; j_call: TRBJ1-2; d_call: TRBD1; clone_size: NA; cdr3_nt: TGTGCCAGCAGTTTCGAGGGGGCGTGGGGCTACGCCTTC; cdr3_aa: CASSFEGAWGYAF
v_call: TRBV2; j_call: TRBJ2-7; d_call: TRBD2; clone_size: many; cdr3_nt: TGTGCCAGCAGAGCTAGCGGGGGCCTCCCCTACGAGCAGTACTTC; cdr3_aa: CASRASGGLPYEQYF
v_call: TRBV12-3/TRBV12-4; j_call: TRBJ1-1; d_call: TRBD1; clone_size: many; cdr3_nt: TGTGCCAGCAGAGCCCGCCCGGGGCAGGGGGCGAACACTGAAGCTTTCTTT; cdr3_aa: CASRARPGQGANTEAFF
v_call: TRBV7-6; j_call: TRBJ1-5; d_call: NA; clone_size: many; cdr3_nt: TGTGCCAGCAGCTTAGATCCGGGGGCAGGGCAGCCCCAGCATTTT; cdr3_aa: CASSLDPGAGQPQHF
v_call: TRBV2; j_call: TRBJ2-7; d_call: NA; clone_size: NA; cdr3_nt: TGTGCCAGCAGATGGACTCGGAATTCCTACGAGCAGTACTTC; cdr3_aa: CASRWTRNSYEQYF
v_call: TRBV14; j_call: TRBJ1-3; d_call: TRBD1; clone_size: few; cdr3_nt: TGTGCCAGCAGCCACGGACAGGGAAGCTCTGGAAACACCATATATTTT; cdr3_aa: CASSHGQGSSGNTIYF
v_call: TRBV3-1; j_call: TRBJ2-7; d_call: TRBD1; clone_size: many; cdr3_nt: TGTGCCAGCAGCCCCGGGACAGGGACAACCTACGAGCAGTACTTC; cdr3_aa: CASSPGTGTTYEQYF
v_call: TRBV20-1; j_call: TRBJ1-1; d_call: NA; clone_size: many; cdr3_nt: TGCAGTGCCCGTCAGAACACTGAAGCTTTCTTT; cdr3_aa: CSARQNTEAFF
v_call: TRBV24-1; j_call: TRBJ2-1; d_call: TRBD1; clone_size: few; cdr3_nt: TGTGCCACCAGTGACCAACCCCCCTATGACAGGGAAAACTACAATGAGCAGTTCTTC; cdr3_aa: CATSDQPPYDRENYNEQFF
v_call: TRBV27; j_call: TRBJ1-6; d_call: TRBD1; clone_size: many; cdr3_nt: TGTGCCAGCAGTCATGGGACAGGGGGTTCACCCCTCCACTTT; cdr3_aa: CASSHGTGGSPLHF
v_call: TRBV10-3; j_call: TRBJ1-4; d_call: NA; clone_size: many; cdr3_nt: TGTGCCAGCGGACAGTCCAATATTCCAGCAACTAATGAAAAACTGTTTTTT; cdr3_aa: CASGQSNIPATNEKLFF
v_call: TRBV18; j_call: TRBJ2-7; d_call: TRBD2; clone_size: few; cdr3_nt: TGTGCCAGCTCACCACGGACTAGCGGGGCCTACGAGCAGTACTTC; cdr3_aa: CASSPRTSGAYEQYF
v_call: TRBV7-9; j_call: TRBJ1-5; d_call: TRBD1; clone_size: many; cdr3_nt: TGTGCCAGCAGCTTAGGGGACAGGGGAAATCAGCCCCAGCATTTT; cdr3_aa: CASSLGDRGNQPQHF
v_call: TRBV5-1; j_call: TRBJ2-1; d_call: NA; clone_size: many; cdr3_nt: TGCGCCAGCAGCTTGCTTCAGGGGGGGAATGAGCAGTTCTTC; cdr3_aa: CASSLLQGGNEQFF
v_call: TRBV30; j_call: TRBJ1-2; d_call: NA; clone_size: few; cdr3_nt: TGTGCCTGGAGTGTAGGCATAAACTACTATGGCTACACCTTC; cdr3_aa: CAWSVGINYYGYTF
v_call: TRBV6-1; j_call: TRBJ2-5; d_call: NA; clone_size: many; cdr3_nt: TGTGCCAGTGACCGGGGGGCGCAAGAGACCCAGTACTTC; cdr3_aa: CASDRGAQETQYF
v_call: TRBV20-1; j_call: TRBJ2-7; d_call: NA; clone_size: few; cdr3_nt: TGCAGTGCTAGATGGCAGGGAGACCACGAGCAGTACTTC; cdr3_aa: CSARWQGDHEQYF
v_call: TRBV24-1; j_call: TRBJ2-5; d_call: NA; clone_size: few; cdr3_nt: TGTGCCACCAGTGACCCGTCATACTTAGGGGAGACCCAGTACTTC; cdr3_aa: CATSDPSYLGETQYF
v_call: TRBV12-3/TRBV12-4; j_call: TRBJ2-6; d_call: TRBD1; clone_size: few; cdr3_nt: TGTGCCAGCAGCCGACCGGGACAGGGGGCTGGAGCCAACGTCCTGACTTTC; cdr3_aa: CASSRPGQGAGANVLTF
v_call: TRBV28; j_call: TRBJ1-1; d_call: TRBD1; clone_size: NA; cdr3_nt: TGTGCCAGCAGTTCCTGGGACAGGGTCCTGATGAACACTGAAGCTTTCTTT; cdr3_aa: CASSSWDRVLMNTEAFF
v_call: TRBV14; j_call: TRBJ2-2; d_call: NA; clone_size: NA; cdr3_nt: TGTGCCAGCAGCCAAGCACAGGGACTATGGTCCGGGGAGCTGTTTTTT; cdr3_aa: CASSQAQGLWSGELFF
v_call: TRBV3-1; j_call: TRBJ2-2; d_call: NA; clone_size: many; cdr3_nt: TGTGCCAGCAGCCACGACTACACCGGGGAGCTGTTTTTT; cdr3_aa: CASSHDYTGELFF
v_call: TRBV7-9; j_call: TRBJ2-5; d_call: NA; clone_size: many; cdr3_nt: TGTGCCAGCAGCAACTCCGGGACCCCTTGGGAGACCCAGTACTTC; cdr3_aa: CASSNSGTPWETQYF
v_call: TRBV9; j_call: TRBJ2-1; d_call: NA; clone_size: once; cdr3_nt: TGTGCCAGCAGTCCCCCCGGGGCCATCTACAATGAGCAGTTCTTC; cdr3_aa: CASSPPGAIYNEQFF
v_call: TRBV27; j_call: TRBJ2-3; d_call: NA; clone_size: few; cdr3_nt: TGTGCCAGCAGTTACCGGGGCCAAGATACGCAGTATTTT; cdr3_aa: CASSYRGQDTQYF
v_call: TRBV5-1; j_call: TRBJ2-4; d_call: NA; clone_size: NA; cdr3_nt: TGCGCCAGCAGCGGACAAGCGGAAAACATTCAGTACTTC; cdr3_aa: CASSGQAENIQYF
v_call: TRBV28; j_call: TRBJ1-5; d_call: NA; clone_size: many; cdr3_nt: TGTGCCAGCAGGGATAGAAAATCGGGAAGCGTGTATAGCAATCAGCCCCAGCATTTT; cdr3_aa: CASRDRKSGSVYSNQPQHF
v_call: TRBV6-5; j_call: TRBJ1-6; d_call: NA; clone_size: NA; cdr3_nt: TGTGCCAGCAGTTACTTGGCCAATTCACCCCTCCACTTT; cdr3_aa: CASSYLANSPLHF
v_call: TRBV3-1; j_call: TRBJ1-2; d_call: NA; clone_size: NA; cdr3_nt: TGTGCCAGCAGCCCCGGGACTTACTATGGCTACACCTTC; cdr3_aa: CASSPGTYYGYTF
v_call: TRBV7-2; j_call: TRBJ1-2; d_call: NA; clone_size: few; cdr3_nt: TGTGCCAGCAGCTTAGGAGGGGGGGCAGCGTATGGCTACACCTTC; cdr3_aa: CASSLGGGAAYGYTF
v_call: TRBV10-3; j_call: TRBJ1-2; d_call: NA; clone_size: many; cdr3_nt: TGTGCCATCAGCCCGGGGGAATACTATGGCTACACCTTC; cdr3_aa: CAISPGEYYGYTF
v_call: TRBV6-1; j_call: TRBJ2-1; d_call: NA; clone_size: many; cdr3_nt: TGTGCCAGCAGTGAAGGACGTTACAATGAGCAGTTCTTC; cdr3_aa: CASSEGRYNEQFF
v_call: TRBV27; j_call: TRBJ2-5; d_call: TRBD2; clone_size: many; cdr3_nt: TGTGCCAGCAGTCTCCGGGTAGCGGGGGGGAGGGAGACCCAGTACTTC; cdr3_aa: CASSLRVAGGRETQYF